This TCR beta chain is drawn from a study of cytomegalovirus exposure and HLA in healthy donors. Study at large: The study placed about 86% of its 398 genotyped donors in the Caucasian-associated ancestry cluster.

Study-level findings and limits: Reportedly, fewer N-insertions than the approximately 700-donor mean appeared in an Asian-associated ancestry cluster in a later analysis.

To note about this clone: Its target is unknown.

CDR3 length: 18 amino acids. The V gene lost 2 bases and the J gene lost 2 bases, with 18 bases spanning the gap. Germline-derived CDR1 and CDR2 are SEHNR and FQNEAQ (reference sequence). Healthy individuals who donated bone marrow served as the donors. The study ran its PCR with 60 Vbeta and 13 Jbeta primers. In the authors' methods: Later reanalysis found around 80 million unique TCR beta chains, roughly 10 million of them shared. Method: immunoSEQ multiplex PCR; TCRdb's copy keeps in-frame clones and lacks some. That table is the source of V, J and clone size, and D and trimming were worked out from the DNA. The sample lists about 140,000 clones; about 75% were seen once.

This receptor was taken from a man in his late teens or twenties in good health and CMV-seropositive. V usage is TRBV7-9 and J usage is TRBJ2-2; perhaps TRBD2 as D (7 bases). Sequencing was carried out using PBMCs. The CDR3 nucleotides are TGTGCCAGCAGCTTAAGGGGGGGGACGGACTACAACACCGGGGAGCTGTTTTTT. Translated: CASSLRGGTDYNTGELFF.